The clone carrying this T cell receptor beta chain is labeled as medium-sized. No antigen is known for it. The data were obtained in a study of spatial heterogeneity in lung cancer. Study details: TCR and UMI combinations that were unique each appeared, on average, more than ten times in raw reads.

TCRdb passed the 5' RACE reads through MiXCR, listing each CDR3 protein once. The table has 3,000 to 3,500 distinct CDR3 sequences, 15% to 20% seen once. Per germline, CDR1 MDHEN and CDR2 SYDVKM. Trimming took 2 bases from V and 1 from J, leaving 12 bases between them. The CDR3 has 15 amino acids. Study results and limitations: Mutation tallies in tumors tracked expanded intratumoral alpha and beta TCR counts.

The time point denotes: sample taken at primary tumor resection. The chain combines TRBV28 with TRBJ2-7; possibly TRBD2 for D (6 bases). The sequenced sample was lung tumor tissue, obtained at surgery. The TCR comes from a male donor with early-stage non-small cell lung cancer. The CDR3 DNA sequence: TGTGCCAGCAGTTTAGGTGGAAGCGGGTCCTACGAGCAGTACTTC. Protein: CASSLGGSGSYEQYF.